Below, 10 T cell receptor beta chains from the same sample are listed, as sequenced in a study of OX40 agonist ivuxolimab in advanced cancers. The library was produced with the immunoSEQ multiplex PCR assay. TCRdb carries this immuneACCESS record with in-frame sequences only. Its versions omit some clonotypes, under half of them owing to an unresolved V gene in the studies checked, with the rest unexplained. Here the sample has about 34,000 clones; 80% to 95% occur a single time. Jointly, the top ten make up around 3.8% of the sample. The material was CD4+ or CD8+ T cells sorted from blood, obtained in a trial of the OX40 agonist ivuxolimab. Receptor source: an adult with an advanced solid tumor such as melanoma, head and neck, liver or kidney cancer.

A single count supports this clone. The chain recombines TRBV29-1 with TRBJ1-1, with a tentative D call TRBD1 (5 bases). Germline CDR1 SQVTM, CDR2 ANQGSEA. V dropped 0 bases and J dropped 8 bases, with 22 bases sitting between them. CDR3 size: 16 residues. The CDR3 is CSVEDFVWDSREEAFF. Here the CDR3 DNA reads TGCAGCGTTGAAGATTTTGTATGGGACTCGAGGGAAGAAGCTTTCTTT. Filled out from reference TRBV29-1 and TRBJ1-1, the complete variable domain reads SAVISQKPSRDICQRGTSLTIQCQVDSQVTMMFWYRQQPGQSLTLIATANQGSEATYESGFVIDKFPISRPNLTFSTLTVSNMSPEDSSIYLCSVEDFVWDSREEAFFGQGTRLTVV.

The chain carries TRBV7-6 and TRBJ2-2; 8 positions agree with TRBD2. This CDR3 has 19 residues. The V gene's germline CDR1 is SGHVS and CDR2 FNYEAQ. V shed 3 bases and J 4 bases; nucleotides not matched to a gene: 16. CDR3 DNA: TGTGCCAGCAGCTTTCGTAAAGCGGGGGACATCGATCTCACCGGGGAGCTGTTTTTT. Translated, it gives CASSFRKAGDIDLTGELFF. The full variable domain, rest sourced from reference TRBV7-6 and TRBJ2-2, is GAGVSQSPRYKVTKRGQDVALRCDPISGHVSLYWYRQALGQGPEFLTYFNYEAQQDKSGLPNDRFSAERPEGSISTLTIQRTEQRDSAMYRCASSFRKAGDIDLTGELFFGEGSRLTVL.

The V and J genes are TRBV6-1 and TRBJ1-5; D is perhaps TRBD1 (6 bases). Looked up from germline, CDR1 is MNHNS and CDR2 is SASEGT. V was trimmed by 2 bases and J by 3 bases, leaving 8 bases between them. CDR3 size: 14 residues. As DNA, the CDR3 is TGTGCCAGCAGTGAACACAGGGTCAATCAGCCCCAGCATTTT. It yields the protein CASSEHRVNQPQHF.

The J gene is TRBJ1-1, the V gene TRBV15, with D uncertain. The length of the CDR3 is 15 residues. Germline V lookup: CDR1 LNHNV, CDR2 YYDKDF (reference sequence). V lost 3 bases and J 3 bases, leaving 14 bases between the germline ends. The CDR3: CATSSIPTGDTEAFF. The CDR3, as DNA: TGTGCCACCAGCAGTATCCCCACTGGGGACACTGAAGCTTTCTTT.

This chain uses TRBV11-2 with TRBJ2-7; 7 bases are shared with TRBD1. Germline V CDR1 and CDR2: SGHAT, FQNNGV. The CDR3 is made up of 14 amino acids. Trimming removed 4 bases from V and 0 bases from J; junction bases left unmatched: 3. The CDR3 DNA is TGTGCCAGCAGCTCGGCAGGGGGCTCCTACGAGCAGTACTTC. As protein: CASSSAGGSYEQYF.

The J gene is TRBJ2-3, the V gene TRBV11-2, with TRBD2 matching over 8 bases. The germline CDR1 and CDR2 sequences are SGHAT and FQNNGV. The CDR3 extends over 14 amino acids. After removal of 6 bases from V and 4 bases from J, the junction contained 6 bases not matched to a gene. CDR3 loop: CASRTGTRADTQYF. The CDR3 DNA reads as TGTGCCAGCAGAACCGGGACTAGGGCAGATACGCAGTATTTT.

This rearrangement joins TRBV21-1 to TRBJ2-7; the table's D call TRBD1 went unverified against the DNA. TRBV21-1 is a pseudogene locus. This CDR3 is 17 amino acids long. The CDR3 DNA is TGTGCCAGCAGCAAAGTAGGGCCCGCAGGGGAGTGGTACGAGCAGTACTTC. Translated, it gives CASSKVGPAGEWYEQYF.

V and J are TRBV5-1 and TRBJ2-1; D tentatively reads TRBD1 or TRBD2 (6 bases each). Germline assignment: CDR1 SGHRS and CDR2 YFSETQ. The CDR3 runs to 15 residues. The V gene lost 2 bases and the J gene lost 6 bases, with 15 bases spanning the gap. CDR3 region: CASSLPRPGANEQFF. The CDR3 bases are TGCGCCAGCAGCTTACCACGACCGGGGGCCAATGAGCAGTTCTTC.

The CDR3 DNA follows: TGTGCCAGCTGCATTAGCAATCAGCCCCAGCATTTT. Its protein is CASCISNQPQHF. The V and J genes are TRBV28 and TRBJ1-5; no clear D. V lost 8 bases and J lost 0, with 5 bases in between. The germline CDR1 and CDR2 sequences are MDHEN and SYDVKM. CDR3 length: 12 amino acids.

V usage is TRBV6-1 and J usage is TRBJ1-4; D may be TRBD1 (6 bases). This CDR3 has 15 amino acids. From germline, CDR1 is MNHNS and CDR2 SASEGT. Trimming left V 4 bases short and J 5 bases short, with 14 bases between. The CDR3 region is CASSGGGGQNEKLFF. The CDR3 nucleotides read TGTGCCAGCAGTGGGGGAGGGGGACAAAATGAAAAACTGTTTTTT.